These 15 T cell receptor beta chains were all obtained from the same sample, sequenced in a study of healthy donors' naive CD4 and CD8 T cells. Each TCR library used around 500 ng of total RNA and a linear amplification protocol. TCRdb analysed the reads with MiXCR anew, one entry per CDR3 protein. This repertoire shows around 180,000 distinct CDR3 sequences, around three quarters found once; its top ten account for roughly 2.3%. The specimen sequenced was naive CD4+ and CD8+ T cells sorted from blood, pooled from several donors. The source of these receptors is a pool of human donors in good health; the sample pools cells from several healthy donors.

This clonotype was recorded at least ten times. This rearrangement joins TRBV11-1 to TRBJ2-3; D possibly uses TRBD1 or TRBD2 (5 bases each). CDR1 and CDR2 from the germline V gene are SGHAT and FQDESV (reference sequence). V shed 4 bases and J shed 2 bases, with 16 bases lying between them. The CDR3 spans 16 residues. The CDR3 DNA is TGTGCCAGCAGCTCTGGGGAAGGGGAGATCACAGATACGCAGTATTTT. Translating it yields CASSSGEGEITDTQYF.

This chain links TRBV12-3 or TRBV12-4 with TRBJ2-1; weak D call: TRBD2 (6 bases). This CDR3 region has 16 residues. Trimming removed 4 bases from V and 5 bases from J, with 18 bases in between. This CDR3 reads CASSYSLTGADNEQFF. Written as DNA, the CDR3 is TGTGCCAGCAGTTACTCTCTAACGGGAGCGGACAATGAGCAGTTCTTC.

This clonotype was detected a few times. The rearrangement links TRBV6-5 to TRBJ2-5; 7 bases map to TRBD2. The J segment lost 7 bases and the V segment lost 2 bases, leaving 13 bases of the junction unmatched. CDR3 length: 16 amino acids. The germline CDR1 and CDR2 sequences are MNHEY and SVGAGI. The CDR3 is CASSYGLTSAHRTQYF. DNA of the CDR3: TGTGCCAGCAGTTACGGGCTTACTAGCGCCCATCGGACCCAGTACTTC.

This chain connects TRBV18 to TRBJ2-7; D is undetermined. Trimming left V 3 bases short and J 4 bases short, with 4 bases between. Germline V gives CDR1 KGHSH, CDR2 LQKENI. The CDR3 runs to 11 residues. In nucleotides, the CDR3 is TGTGCCAGCTCACCTCAATACGAGCAGTACTTC. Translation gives CASSPQYEQYF.

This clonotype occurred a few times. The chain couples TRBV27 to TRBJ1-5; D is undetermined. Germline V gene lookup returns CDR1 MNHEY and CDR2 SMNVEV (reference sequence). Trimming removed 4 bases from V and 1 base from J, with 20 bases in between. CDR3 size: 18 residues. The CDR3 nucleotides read TGTGCCAGCAGTTCCACCCGCCCCGGGGAAACAAGCAATCAGCCCCAGCATTTT. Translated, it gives CASSSTRPGETSNQPQHF.

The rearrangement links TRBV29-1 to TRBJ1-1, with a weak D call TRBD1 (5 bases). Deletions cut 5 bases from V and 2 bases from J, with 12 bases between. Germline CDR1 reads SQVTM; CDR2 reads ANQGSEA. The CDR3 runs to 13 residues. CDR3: CSVPGTGNTEAFF. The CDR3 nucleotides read TGCAGCGTTCCCGGGACGGGAAACACTGAAGCTTTCTTT.

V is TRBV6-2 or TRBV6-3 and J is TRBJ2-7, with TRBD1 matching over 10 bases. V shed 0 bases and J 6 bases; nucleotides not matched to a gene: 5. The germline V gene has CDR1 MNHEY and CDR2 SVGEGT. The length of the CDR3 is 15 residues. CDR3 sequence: CASSYSGTGALEQYF. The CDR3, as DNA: TGTGCCAGCAGTTACTCCGGGACAGGGGCCCTCGAGCAGTACTTC.

Written as DNA, the CDR3 is TGTGCCAGCAGTCCTCGGGACAGGACAAGAGAGACCCAGTACTTC. The encoded protein is CASSPRDRTRETQYF. The genes are TRBV27 and TRBJ2-5; 8 positions match TRBD1. The CDR3 length is 15 residues. Trimming removed 5 bases from V and 4 bases from J; junction bases left unmatched: 9. Germline-derived CDR1 and CDR2 are MNHEY and SMNVEV (reference sequence).

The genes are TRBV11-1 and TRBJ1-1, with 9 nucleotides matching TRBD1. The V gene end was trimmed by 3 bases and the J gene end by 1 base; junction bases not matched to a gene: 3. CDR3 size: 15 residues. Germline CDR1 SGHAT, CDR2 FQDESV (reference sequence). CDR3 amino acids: CASSLDRGRNTEAFF. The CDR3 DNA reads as TGTGCCAGCAGCTTGGACAGGGGTCGGAACACTGAAGCTTTCTTT.

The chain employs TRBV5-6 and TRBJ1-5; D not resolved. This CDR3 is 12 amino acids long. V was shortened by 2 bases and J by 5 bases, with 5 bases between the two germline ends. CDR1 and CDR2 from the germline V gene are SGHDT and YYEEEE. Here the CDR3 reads CASSFGYQPQHF. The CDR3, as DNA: TGTGCCAGCAGCTTTGGGTATCAGCCCCAGCATTTT.

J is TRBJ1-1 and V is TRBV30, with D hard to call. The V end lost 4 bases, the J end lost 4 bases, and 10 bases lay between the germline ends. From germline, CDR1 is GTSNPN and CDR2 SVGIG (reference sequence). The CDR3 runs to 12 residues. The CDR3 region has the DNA TGTGCCTGGACTCCAGCGGGCACTGAAGCTTTCTTT. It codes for CAWTPAGTEAFF. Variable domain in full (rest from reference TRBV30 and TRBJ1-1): SQTIHQWPATLVQPVGSPLSLECTVEGTSNPNLYWYRQAAGRGLQLLFYSVGIGQISSEVPQNLSASRPQDRQFILSSKKLLLSDSGFYLCAWTPAGTEAFFGQGTRLTVV.

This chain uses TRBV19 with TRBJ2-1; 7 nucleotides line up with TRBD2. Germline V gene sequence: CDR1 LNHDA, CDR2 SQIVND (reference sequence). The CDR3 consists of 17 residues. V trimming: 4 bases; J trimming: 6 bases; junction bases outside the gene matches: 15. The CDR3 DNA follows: TGTGCCAGTAGTAGGGAGCCTTGGCGGGAGTGGCCCAATGAGCAGTTCTTC. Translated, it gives CASSREPWREWPNEQFF.

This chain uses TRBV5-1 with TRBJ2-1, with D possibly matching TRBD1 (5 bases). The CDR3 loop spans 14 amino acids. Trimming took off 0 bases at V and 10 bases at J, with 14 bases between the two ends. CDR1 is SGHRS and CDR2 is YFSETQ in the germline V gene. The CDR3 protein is CASSLVGATPEQFF. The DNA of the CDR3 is TGCGCCAGCAGCTTGGTAGGGGCGACTCCGGAGCAGTTCTTC.

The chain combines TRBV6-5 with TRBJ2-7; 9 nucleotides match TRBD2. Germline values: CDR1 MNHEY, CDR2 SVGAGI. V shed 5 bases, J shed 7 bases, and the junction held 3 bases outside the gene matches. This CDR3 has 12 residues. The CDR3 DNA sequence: TGTGCCAGCAGTAACCTAGCGGGGGAGCAGTACTTC. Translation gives CASSNLAGEQYF.

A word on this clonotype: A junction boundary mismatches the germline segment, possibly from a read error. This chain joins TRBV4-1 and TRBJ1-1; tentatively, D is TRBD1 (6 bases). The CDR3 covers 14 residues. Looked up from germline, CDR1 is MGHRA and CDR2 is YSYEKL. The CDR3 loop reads CASSQRTGYTEAFF. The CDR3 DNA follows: TGTGCCAGCAGCCAGCGAACAGGGTACACTGAAGCTTTCTTT.